Listed below are T cell receptor beta chains from one sample, sequenced in a study of shared clonotypes between healthy human individuals. Sequencing used immunoSEQ multiplex PCR; TCRdb keeps in-frame clones, though not all of them. The sample shows hundreds of thousands of clones, around two thirds of them seen only once. Sequenced sample: memory CD4+ T cells sorted from blood. These receptors came from a woman in her twenties or thirties in good health. The CDR3 runs from the conserved cysteine through the conserved F or W. A D gene is named only where the DNA matches it firmly. Size is omitted from some rows. Given values are once, few, many or a class for expanded clones.

TRBJ1-5	NA	TRBV28	NA	TGTGCCAGCAGTCTTACATTGGAGGGCCAGCCCCAGCATTTT	CASSLTLEGQPQHF
TRBJ2-1	NA	TRBV30	NA	TGTGCCTGGAGTGGCAGGGCTTCGCAGTTCTTC	CAWSGRASQFF
TRBJ1-2	NA	TRBV28	NA	TGTGCCAGCAGGGTCGGAGGAGCTAACTATGGCTACACCTTC	CASRVGGANYGYTF
TRBJ1-2	TRBD1	TRBV4-1	few	TGCGCCAGCAGCCCGCCCGACAGGGTCTATGGCTACACCTTC	CASSPPDRVYGYTF
TRBJ1-2	NA	TRBV28	NA	TGTGCCAGCGCAGTAATCGCTAACTATGGCTACACCTTC	CASAVIANYGYTF
TRBJ2-5	TRBD2	TRBV7-9	NA	TGTGCCAGCAGCTCCGGGACTAGCGGGAGATTACTCCAAGAGACCCAGTACTTC	CASSSGTSGRLLQETQYF
TRBJ1-1	NA	TRBV6-1	NA	TGTGCCAGCAGTTCGTTACGGGGTGGCACTGAAGCTTTCTTT	CASSSLRGGTEAFF
TRBJ1-1	TRBD1	TRBV7-9	once	TGTGCCAGCAGCCAAACAGGGGGCAAGACTGAAGCTTTCTTT	CASSQTGGKTEAFF
TRBJ2-3	NA	TRBV11-2	few	TGTGCCAGCAGCTTAGTTGGCCGGTGGGACACAGATACGCAGTATTTT	CASSLVGRWDTDTQYF
TRBJ1-2	TRBD1	TRBV6-5	NA	TGTGCCAGCAGTTACTCCCCGGGACAGAACTATGGCTACACCTTC	CASSYSPGQNYGYTF
TRBJ1-5	NA	TRBV6-5	NA	TGTGCCAGCAACCTCCCGGGTGGGAATCAGCCCCAGCATTTT	CASNLPGGNQPQHF
TRBJ2-7	TRBD2	TRBV10-1	NA	TGCGCCAGCAGTGAGCCTAGCGGTTCCTACGAGCAGTACTTC	CASSEPSGSYEQYF
TRBJ2-1	TRBD2	TRBV7-3	NA	TGTGCCAGCAGCTTAACCGGGACTAGCGGTTACAATGAGCAGTTCTTC	CASSLTGTSGYNEQFF
TRBJ1-1	NA	TRBV28	NA	TGTGCCAGCACCGGGGGGGCCCTGAAGACTGAAGCTTTCTTT	CASTGGALKTEAFF
TRBJ1-2	NA	TRBV27	NA	TGTGCCAGCAGTAACCTCCCCAACACTCCCGAGGGTGGCTACACCTTC	CASSNLPNTPEGGYTF
TRBJ2-3	NA	TRBV6-4	NA	TGTGCCAGCAGTGACTCGACTGTGGATACGCAGTATTTT	CASSDSTVDTQYF